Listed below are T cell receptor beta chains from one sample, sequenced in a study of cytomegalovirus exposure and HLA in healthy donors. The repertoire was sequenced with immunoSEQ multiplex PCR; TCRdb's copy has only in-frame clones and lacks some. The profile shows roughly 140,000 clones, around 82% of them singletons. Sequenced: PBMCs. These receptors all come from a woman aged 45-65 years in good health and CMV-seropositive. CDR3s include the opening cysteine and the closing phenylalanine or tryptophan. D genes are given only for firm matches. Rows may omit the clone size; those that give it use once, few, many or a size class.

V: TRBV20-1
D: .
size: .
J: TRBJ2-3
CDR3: CSVAQGDTQYF
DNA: TGCAGTGTAGCCCAGGGAGATACGCAGTATTTT

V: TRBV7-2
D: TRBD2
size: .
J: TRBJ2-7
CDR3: CASSSLGGGVGEQYF
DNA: TGTGCCAGCAGCTCCCTAGGCGGGGGGGTTGGCGAGCAGTACTTC

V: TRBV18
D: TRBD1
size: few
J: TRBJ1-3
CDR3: CASSPRGLLAGNTIYF
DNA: TGTGCCAGCTCACCAAGGGGGCTCCTAGCTGGAAACACCATATATTTT

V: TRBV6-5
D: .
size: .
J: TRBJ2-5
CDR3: CASKIYREGETQYF
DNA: TGTGCCAGCAAAATTTACAGAGAAGGAGAGACCCAGTACTTC

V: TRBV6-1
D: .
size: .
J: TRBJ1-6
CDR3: CASRPGVSNSPLHF
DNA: TGTGCCAGCAGACCCGGGGTCTCCAATTCACCCCTCCACTTT

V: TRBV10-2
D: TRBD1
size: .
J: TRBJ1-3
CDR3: CASIKGQGASASGNTIYF
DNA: TGCGCCAGCATCAAGGGACAGGGGGCTTCAGCCTCTGGAAACACCATATATTTT

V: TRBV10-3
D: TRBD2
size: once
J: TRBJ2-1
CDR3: CAISESGTYNEQFF
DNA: TGTGCCATCAGTGAGAGCGGGACTTACAATGAGCAGTTCTTC

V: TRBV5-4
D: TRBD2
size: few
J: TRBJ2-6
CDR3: CASSPGLAGGLSGANVLTF
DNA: TGTGCCAGCAGCCCCGGACTAGCGGGGGGACTATCTGGGGCCAACGTCCTGACTTTC

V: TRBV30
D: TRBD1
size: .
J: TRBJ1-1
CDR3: CAYGTGIMNTEAFF
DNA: TGTGCCTACGGGACAGGAATCATGAACACTGAAGCTTTCTTT

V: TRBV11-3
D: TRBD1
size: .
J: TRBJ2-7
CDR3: CASSRTGGYEQYF
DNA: TGTGCCAGCAGCCGGACAGGGGGCTACGAGCAGTACTTC

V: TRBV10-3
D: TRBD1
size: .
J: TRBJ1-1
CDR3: CAISDLGQPEAFF
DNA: TGTGCCATCAGTGACCTGGGACAGCCCGAAGCTTTCTTT

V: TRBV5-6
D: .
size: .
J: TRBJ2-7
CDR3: CASSLEGVRRSEQYF
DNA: TGTGCCAGCAGCTTAGAGGGGGTTAGAAGGAGCGAGCAGTACTTC

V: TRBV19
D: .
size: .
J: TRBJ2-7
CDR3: CASSRAWLSEQYF
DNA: TGTGCCAGTTCTCGAGCGTGGCTGTCCGAGCAGTACTTC

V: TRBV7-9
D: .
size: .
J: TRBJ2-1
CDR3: CASSLTSRNEQFF
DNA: TGTGCCAGCAGCTTAACTAGCCGGAATGAGCAGTTCTTC

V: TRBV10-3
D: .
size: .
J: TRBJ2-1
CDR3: CAISDRGVDYNEQFF
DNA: TGTGCCATCAGTGACAGGGGGGTGGACTACAATGAGCAGTTCTTC

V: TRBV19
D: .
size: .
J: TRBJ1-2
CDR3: CASSITGYGYTF
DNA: TGTGCCAGTAGTATAACGGGGTATGGCTACACCTTC

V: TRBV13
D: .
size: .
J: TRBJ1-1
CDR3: CASSGLANTEAFF
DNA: TGTGCCAGCAGCGGACTCGCGAACACTGAAGCTTTCTTT

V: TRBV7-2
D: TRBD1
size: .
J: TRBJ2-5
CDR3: CASSSGQQETQYF
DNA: TGTGCCAGCAGCTCGGGACAGCAGGAGACCCAGTACTTC

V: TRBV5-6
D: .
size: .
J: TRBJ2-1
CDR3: CASSLAWGLGQFF
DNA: TGTGCCAGCAGCTTGGCCTGGGGACTTGGGCAGTTCTTC

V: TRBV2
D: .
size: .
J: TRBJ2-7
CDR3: CASLRDTDYEQYF
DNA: TGTGCCAGCCTCCGGGACACAGACTACGAGCAGTACTTC